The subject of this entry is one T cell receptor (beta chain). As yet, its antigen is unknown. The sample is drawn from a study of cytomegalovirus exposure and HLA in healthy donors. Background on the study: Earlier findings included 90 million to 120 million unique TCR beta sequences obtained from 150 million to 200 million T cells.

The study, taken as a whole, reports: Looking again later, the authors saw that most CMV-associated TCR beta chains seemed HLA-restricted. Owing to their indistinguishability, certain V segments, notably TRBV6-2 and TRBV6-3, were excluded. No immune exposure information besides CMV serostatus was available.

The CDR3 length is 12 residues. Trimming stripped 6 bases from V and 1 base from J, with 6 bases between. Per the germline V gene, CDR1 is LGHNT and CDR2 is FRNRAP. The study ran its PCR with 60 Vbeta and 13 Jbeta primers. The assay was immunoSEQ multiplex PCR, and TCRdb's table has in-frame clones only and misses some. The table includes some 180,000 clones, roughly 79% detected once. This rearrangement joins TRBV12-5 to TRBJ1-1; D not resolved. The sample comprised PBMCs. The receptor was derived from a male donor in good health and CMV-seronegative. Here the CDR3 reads CASGPQNTEAFF. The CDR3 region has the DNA TGTGCTAGTGGCCCCCAGAACACTGAAGCTTTCTTT.